The 11 T cell receptor beta chains in this list originate from one sample, sequenced in a study of cytomegalovirus exposure and HLA in healthy donors. The PCR had 60 Vbeta and 13 Jbeta primers. Using immunoSEQ multiplex PCR, the repertoire was profiled, and TCRdb retains in-frame clones only, with some absent. This table holds approximately 120,000 clones, around four fifths found once. The sequenced material came from PBMCs. These receptors were obtained from a woman in her 40s in good health and CMV-seropositive.

The chain links TRBV15 to TRBJ2-1, with D possibly TRBD2 on 5 matching bases. The CDR3 totals 16 residues. Trimming left V 4 bases short and J 1 base short, with 14 bases between. Germline values: CDR1 LNHNV, CDR2 YYDKDF (reference sequence). The CDR3 sequence is CATSITSDLSYNEQFF. CDR3 nucleotides: TGTGCCACCAGCATCACCTCGGACTTGTCCTACAATGAGCAGTTCTTC.

This clone has a single count. The rearrangement uses TRBV5-1 and TRBJ1-1; 8 nucleotides agree with TRBD1. V was pared by 4 bases and J by 1 base, with 9 bases of the junction left unmatched. In germline, CDR1 is SGHRS, CDR2 YFSETQ. This CDR3 is 16 amino acids long. CDR3 sequence: CASSLKDREGNTEAFF. CDR3 sequence (DNA): TGCGCCAGCAGCCTGAAGGACAGGGAGGGGAACACTGAAGCTTTCTTT.

This chain connects TRBV28 to TRBJ1-1; the D is unclear. Trimming left V 4 bases short and J 1 base short, with 10 bases between. Germline-derived CDR1 and CDR2 are MDHEN and SYDVKM. The length of the CDR3 is 14 residues. The CDR3 protein is CASSYPGQNTEAFF. In DNA, the CDR3 is TGTGCCAGCAGTTACCCTGGCCAGAACACTGAAGCTTTCTTT.

The V gene is TRBV11-2, the J gene TRBJ2-5, with a weak D call TRBD1 (6 bases). V was shortened by 6 bases and J by 2 bases, with 22 bases between the two germline ends. This CDR3 contains 17 residues. CDR1 is SGHAT and CDR2 is FQNNGV in the germline V gene. The DNA of the CDR3 is TGTGCCAGCAGTTTGAACACACAGGGCTCAGGTCAAGAGACCCAGTACTTC. Translation gives CASSLNTQGSGQETQYF.

V gene TRBV28 combines with J gene TRBJ1-6; 11 bases line up with TRBD1. Germline loops: CDR1 MDHEN, CDR2 SYDVKM. Losses at the gene ends were 7 bases for V and 5 bases for J; bases not matched to a gene: 4. The length of the CDR3 is 15 residues. The CDR3 protein is CASNGQGAHNSPLHF. The CDR3 DNA follows: TGTGCCAGCAACGGACAGGGGGCACATAATTCACCCCTCCACTTT.

The chain links TRBV15 to TRBJ2-1; possibly TRBD2 for D (5 bases). Between the trimmed V and J ends, which lost 0 bases and 12 bases, there was a span of 12 bases. The CDR3 is 13 amino acids. Per germline, CDR1 LNHNV and CDR2 YYDKDF (reference sequence). The CDR3 DNA sequence: TGTGCCACCAGCAGAGATCGAGAACGGGGGCAGTTCTTC. Amino acids: CATSRDRERGQFF.

The V call is TRBV4-2, the J call TRBJ2-1; TRBD2 matches 9 bases. Germline V gives CDR1 LGHNA, CDR2 YNFKEQ. The CDR3 spans 18 residues. Trimming took 1 base from V and 9 from J; bases not matched to a gene: 16. The chain's CDR3 is CASSQVWWREGLGGEQFF. CDR3 coding DNA: TGTGCCAGCAGCCAAGTTTGGTGGCGGGAGGGCCTAGGGGGTGAGCAGTTCTTC.

This chain uses TRBV28 with TRBJ1-4, with unresolved D. From germline, CDR1 is MDHEN and CDR2 SYDVKM. V shed 3 bases and J shed 8 bases, with 16 bases lying between them. This CDR3 spans 15 amino acids. CDR3 residues: CASSFIQLSGEKLFF. CDR3 sequence (DNA): TGTGCCAGCAGTTTTATTCAACTAAGCGGGGAAAAACTGTTTTTT.

The rearrangement uses TRBV7-9 and TRBJ2-6, with D possibly being TRBD1 (5 bases). The V end was cut by 7 bases, the J end by 0 bases, with 13 bases between. CDR1 is SEHNR and CDR2 is FQNEAQ in the germline V gene (reference sequence). The CDR3 covers 16 residues. The DNA for the CDR3 is TGTGCCAGCACCTCAGGGCTCAGCTCTGGGGCCAACGTCCTGACTTTC. Protein product: CASTSGLSSGANVLTF. Full variable domain (remainder filled in from reference TRBV7-9 and TRBJ2-6): DTGVSQNPRHKITKRGQNVTFRCDPISEHNRLYWYRQTLGQGPEFLTYFQNEAQLEKSRLLSDRFSAERPKGSFSTLEIQRTEQGDSAMYLCASTSGLSSGANVLTFGAGSRLTVL.

This sequence joins TRBV5-4 and TRBJ2-5; 13 bases agree with TRBD2. J lost 4 bases, V lost 2 bases, and 2 bases had no gene match. The CDR3 sequence is 15 residues long. CDR1 SGHNT and CDR2 YYREEE come from the germline V gene (reference sequence). CDR3 residues: CASSLGLAGAETQYF. In nucleotides, the CDR3 is TGTGCCAGCAGCTTAGGACTAGCGGGAGCAGAGACCCAGTACTTC.

A note on this clone: The junction and the germline gene differ at one end; a read error may be behind it. The chain couples TRBV7-9 to TRBJ1-4; 9 nucleotides match TRBD1. The CDR3 is 14 residues long. Germline V gene lookup returns CDR1 SEHNR and CDR2 FQNEAQ (reference sequence). In DNA form, the CDR3 reads TGTTCCAGCAGAAGGACAGGGGAAAATGAAAAACTGTTTTTT. Translation gives CSSRRTGENEKLFF. The full variable domain, in which reference TRBV7-9 and TRBJ1-4 provide the parts outside the CDR3, is DTGVSQNPRHKITKRGQNVTFRCDPISEHNRLYWYRQTLGQGPEFLTYFQNEAQLEKSRLLSDRFSAERPKGSFSTLEIQRTEQGDSAMYLCSSRRTGENEKLFFGSGTQLSVL.